This T cell receptor (beta chain) was documented in a study of T cell repertoires in cytomegalovirus infection. Study-level background: From public TCR beta signatures came an indication of both CMV infection and matching HLA type.

TCRdb redid the calling of the reads with MiXCR, one entry per CDR3 protein. The data contain approximately 490,000 distinct CDR3 sequences, roughly 10% of them seen just once; the ten biggest clones take up roughly 10%. Notes on the study in general: It was HLA-C-restricted CMV-specific TCR beta clonotypes that dominated the response ex vivo. Summed public TCR beta family frequency identified CMV carriers bearing the relevant HLA.

This clonotype was seen more than once but under ten times. The antigen is not known. Germline V gene lookup returns CDR1 MDHEN and CDR2 SYDVKM. CDR3 size: 17 residues. J gave up 1 base and V 6 bases, and 10 bases lay outside the gene matches. The chain has TRBV28 and TRBJ2-1; 9 nucleotides match TRBD2. The clonotype comes from a human donor in good health (CMV status not recorded). Some clones in this sample may be carry-over from other donors' samples. Material: PBMCs. CDR3 in DNA: TGTGCCAGCAGGGGCAGGCTTCTAGCGGGGTCCTACAATGAGCAGTTCTTC. Its translation: CASRGRLLAGSYNEQFF.